The sequence of this TCR beta chain was determined in a study of T cell responses to AZD1222 COVID-19 vaccine. Clones were sequenced by immunoSEQ multiplex PCR, and TCRdb holds only the in-frame ones, with some missing. The profile covers about 120,000 clones, with approximately 90% appearing a single time and about 2.9% taken by the ten largest. CDR3 length: 14 amino acids. Losses at the gene ends were 4 bases for V and 4 bases for J; bases not matched to a gene: 4. CDR1 is SEHNR and CDR2 is FQNEAQ in the germline V gene (reference sequence). Sequencing used peripheral blood, obtained 28 days after the second AZD1222 dose. The chain recombines TRBV7-9 with TRBJ1-1, with 9 bases matching TRBD1. The clonotype was recovered from an adult who received the AZD1222 COVID-19 vaccine. CDR3 nucleotide sequence: TGTGCCAGCAGCTCGACAGGGGGGCGCACTGAAGCTTTCTTT. This gives the protein CASSSTGGRTEAFF.